This T cell receptor (beta chain) was documented in a study of blood T cell repertoires in COVID-19. Repertoires were generated with immunoSEQ multiplex PCR, while TCRdb's copy carries only in-frame clones and drops some. The sample lists roughly 150,000 clones; 80% to 90% were seen once. The CDR3 has 13 amino acids. With 1 base clipped from V and 10 bases from J, the junction kept 3 bases outside the gene matches. From germline, CDR1 is LGHNT and CDR2 FRNRAP. The sequence was collected from a woman aged 55-75 years with COVID-19, enrolled during active disease. The sequencing sample was made of peripheral blood. This chain links TRBV12-5 with TRBJ1-1; 10 bases map to TRBD1. The CDR3 spells CASGLGWDRGAFF. DNA for the CDR3: TGTGCTAGTGGTTTGGGTTGGGACAGGGGAGCTTTCTTT. Looking up the rest from reference TRBV12-5 and TRBJ1-1 gives the full variable domain: DARVTQTPRHKVTEMGQEVTMRCQPILGHNTVFWYRQTMMQGLELLAYFRNRAPLDDSGMPKDRFSAEMPDATLATLKIQPSEPRDSAVYFCASGLGWDRGAFFGQGTRLTVV.